Each of the 23 T cell receptor beta chains below was sequenced from the same sample in a study of blood T cell repertoires in COVID-19. The data were produced by immunoSEQ multiplex PCR, yet TCRdb's version contains in-frame clones alone and is incomplete. The sample consists of about 220,000 clones, around nine tenths of them appearing once. Sequencing was performed on PBMCs or T cells enriched from blood (not recorded which). Receptor source: a woman aged 45-65 years with acute COVID-19.

The gene calls are TRBV28 and TRBJ1-4; weak D call: TRBD1 (6 bases). The germline V and J ends were trimmed by 7 bases and 3 bases, with 18 bases remaining between them. Germline lookup yields CDR1 MDHEN and CDR2 SYDVKM. The CDR3 has 16 residues. In nucleotides, the CDR3 is TGTGCCAGCAAGCTCACCACGACAGGCGCTAATGAAAAACTGTTTTTT. Residues: CASKLTTTGANEKLFF.

The chain combines TRBV25-1 with TRBJ1-1, with TRBD1 as a possible D gene (5 bases). Trimming stripped 1 base from V and 5 bases from J, with 8 bases between. The V gene's germline CDR1 is MGHDK and CDR2 SYGVNS. This CDR3 contains 13 residues. The CDR3 is CASSESGGTEAFF. The CDR3 DNA reads TGTGCCAGCAGTGAATCGGGGGGGACTGAAGCTTTCTTT.

This clone showed up just once. The genes are TRBV5-1 and TRBJ2-1; a possible D gene is TRBD2 (6 bases). The CDR3 consists of 16 residues. Germline V gene sequence: CDR1 SGHRS, CDR2 YFSETQ. Between the trimmed V and J ends, which lost 4 bases and 2 bases, there was a span of 16 bases. For the CDR3, the DNA is TGCGCCAGCAGCATAAGACTAGACGGCCCCTACAATGAGCAGTTCTTC. It yields the protein CASSIRLDGPYNEQFF.

The CDR3 spells CASSLHSGLGEFF. For the CDR3, the DNA is TGTGCCAGCAGCCTCCATAGCGGGTTAGGGGAGTTCTTC. The chain employs TRBV3-1 (or the pseudogene TRBV3-2) and TRBJ2-1; 7 positions agree with TRBD2. The CDR3 loop spans 13 amino acids. V shed 4 bases, J shed 14 bases, and the junction held 11 bases outside the gene matches. The germline gives CDR1 LGHDT, CDR2 YNNKEL (reference sequence).

This chain joins TRBV27 and TRBJ2-2, with 9 positions matching TRBD1. Germline V gene sequence: CDR1 MNHEY, CDR2 SMNVEV (reference sequence). Trimming removed 5 bases from V and 5 bases from J; junction bases left unmatched: 3. This CDR3 has 14 residues. The CDR3 protein is CASSRGQGTGELFF. In DNA form, the CDR3 reads TGTGCCAGCAGTCGGGGACAGGGAACCGGGGAGCTGTTTTTT.

The chain is built from TRBV7-6 and TRBJ1-3; a possible D gene is TRBD1 (5 bases). V shed 3 bases and J shed 2 bases, with 8 bases lying between them. The CDR3 is 14 residues long. CDR1 and CDR2 from the germline V gene are SGHVS and FNYEAQ. This CDR3 is CASSLGGAGNTIYF. The CDR3 DNA reads as TGTGCCAGCAGCTTGGGGGGGGCTGGAAACACCATATATTTT. Full variable domain (missing parts from reference TRBV7-6 and TRBJ1-3): GAGVSQSPRYKVTKRGQDVALRCDPISGHVSLYWYRQALGQGPEFLTYFNYEAQQDKSGLPNDRFSAERPEGSISTLTIQRTEQRDSAMYRCASSLGGAGNTIYFGEGSWLTVV.

The CDR3 nucleotides are TGTGCCAGCAGTGAAGGGGGGGGCACCTACGAGCAGTACTTC. Translating it yields CASSEGGGTYEQYF. This chain uses TRBV6-1 with TRBJ2-7; D may be TRBD2 (7 bases). Trimming took off 1 base at V and 2 bases at J, with 9 bases between the two ends. Germline CDR1 reads MNHNS; CDR2 reads SASEGT. The length of the CDR3 is 14 residues.

This sequence joins TRBV6-2 or TRBV6-3 and TRBJ1-2; TRBD1 might be the D (5 bases). The length of the CDR3 is 14 residues. Trimming shortened V by 2 bases and J by 3 bases, and 10 bases separated the two germline ends. In germline, CDR1 is MNHEY, CDR2 SVGEGT. In DNA, the CDR3 is TGTGCCAGCAGTTACGCGGGGCAGTACTATGGCTACACCTTC. Translated: CASSYAGQYYGYTF.

J is TRBJ2-2 and V is TRBV20-1; D not certain. The germline gives CDR1 DFQATT, CDR2 SNEGSKA (reference sequence). The ends were cut back, 3 bases at V and 0 bases at J, with 8 bases in the middle. There are 14 residues in the CDR3. This CDR3 is CSASSPANTGELFF. CDR3 nucleotides: TGCAGTGCTAGTTCTCCAGCGAACACCGGGGAGCTGTTTTTT.

This rearrangement joins TRBV19 to TRBJ2-6; TRBD1 matches 9 bases. Germline V gene data show CDR1 as LNHDA and CDR2 as SQIVND (reference sequence). Trimming at V came to 6 bases and at J to 2 bases, leaving 5 bases not matched to a gene. The CDR3 extends over 16 amino acids. The CDR3: CASSQTGGTGANVLTF. The CDR3 DNA follows: TGTGCCAGTAGCCAAACAGGGGGCACTGGGGCCAACGTCCTGACTTTC.

The chain combines TRBV6-1 with TRBJ2-2; a possible D gene is TRBD1 (7 bases). Germline V lookup: CDR1 MNHNS, CDR2 SASEGT. Between the trimmed V and J ends, which lost 4 bases and 4 bases, there was a span of 19 bases. This CDR3 is 17 amino acids long. CDR3 in amino acids: CASSGFGGGLGTGELFF. CDR3 DNA sequence: TGTGCCAGCAGTGGCTTCGGAGGGGGCTTGGGCACCGGGGAGCTGTTTTTT.

CDR3 nucleotide sequence: TGTGCCAGCAGTTTAGGAGGGCAACAGCCCCAGCATTTT. Protein product: CASSLGGQQPQHF. The chain couples TRBV12-3 or TRBV12-4 to TRBJ1-5; D gene ambiguous. Trimming stripped 1 base from V and 7 bases from J, with 8 bases between. The CDR3 contains 13 residues.

The chain joins TRBV28 to TRBJ1-2; 8 bases align to TRBD1. Germline V gene lookup returns CDR1 MDHEN and CDR2 SYDVKM. J lost 6 bases, V lost 5 bases, and 2 bases had no gene match. The CDR3 is 12 amino acids. Here the CDR3 DNA reads TGTGCCAGCAGTGTGACAGGGGATGGCTACACCTTC. Amino acids: CASSVTGDGYTF.

The rearrangement links TRBV28 to TRBJ2-7, with D possibly being TRBD1 (5 bases). The CDR3 consists of 17 residues. V gave up 7 bases and J gave up 1 base, with 23 bases separating them. Germline CDR1 MDHEN, CDR2 SYDVKM. The CDR3 protein is CASTAGGAFHVSYEQYF. The DNA for the CDR3 is TGTGCCAGCACCGCCGGTGGGGCTTTTCACGTGTCCTACGAGCAGTACTTC.

This clone occurred a few times. J is TRBJ2-7 and V is TRBV30, with 7 bases aligning to TRBD1. The junction had 10 bases not matched to a gene; V was cut back by 2 bases and J by 0 bases. This CDR3 region has 16 residues. In germline, CDR1 is GTSNPN, CDR2 SVGIG (reference sequence). The CDR3 nucleotides are TGTGCCTGGAGTCCGGGTTTGGGACAGAGCTCCTACGAGCAGTACTTC. Its protein is CAWSPGLGQSSYEQYF.

V gene TRBV27 combines with J gene TRBJ2-3, with D unclear. Germline assignment: CDR1 MNHEY and CDR2 SMNVEV (reference sequence). The CDR3 covers 15 residues. V was pared by 6 bases and J by 0 bases, with 13 bases between. CDR3 nucleotides: TGTGCCAGCAGCCCTATCGGGTTTAGCACAGATACGCAGTATTTT. Translating it yields CASSPIGFSTDTQYF.

The chain recombines TRBV18 with TRBJ1-4, with a tentative D call TRBD1 (5 bases). The CDR3 has 12 residues. Germline values: CDR1 KGHSH, CDR2 LQKENI. The V end lost 5 bases, the J end lost 7 bases, and 8 bases lay between the germline ends. The CDR3 DNA reads as TGTGCCAGCTCAGAAAGGGGTGAAAAACTGTTTTTT. It encodes CASSERGEKLFF.

This clone was seen a handful of times. The J gene is TRBJ1-2, the V gene TRBV19; possibly TRBD1 for D (5 bases). The CDR3 covers 13 residues. V dropped 8 bases and J dropped 2 bases, with 12 bases sitting between them. Germline CDR1 reads LNHDA; CDR2 reads SQIVND (reference sequence). CDR3 protein: CASSGRQNYGYTF. DNA for the CDR3: TGTGCCAGTTCTGGACGACAGAACTATGGCTACACCTTC.

This chain uses TRBV28 with TRBJ2-3; no clear D. Germline V lookup: CDR1 MDHEN, CDR2 SYDVKM. Trimming stripped 3 bases from V and 6 bases from J, with 10 bases between. CDR3 length: 13 residues. The DNA for the CDR3 is TGTGCCAGCAGTTTTATTAACGGGGATACGCAGTATTTT. Its protein is CASSFINGDTQYF.

This clone has more than one count but fewer than ten. This chain links TRBV7-2 with TRBJ1-1; TRBD1 aligns across 7 bases. Per the germline V gene, CDR1 is SGHTA and CDR2 is FQGNSA. The junction had 9 bases not matched to a gene; V was cut back by 5 bases and J by 6 bases. The CDR3 is 14 amino acids. CDR3 sequence reads: CASSPAGGRAEAFF. The DNA for the CDR3 is TGTGCCAGCAGCCCCGCAGGGGGGAGAGCTGAAGCTTTCTTT.

V gene TRBV5-1 combines with J gene TRBJ1-1; 8 nucleotides line up with TRBD1. The ends lost 4 bases at V and 3 bases at J; junction bases unmatched: 8. The CDR3 contains 15 residues. Germline V gene lookup returns CDR1 SGHRS and CDR2 YFSETQ. This CDR3 reads CASSLTGGSYTEAFF. The CDR3 nucleotides are TGCGCCAGCAGCCTCACAGGGGGTTCGTACACTGAAGCTTTCTTT.

The chain links TRBV5-1 to TRBJ2-7; TRBD1 matches at 9 bases. The germline V gene encodes CDR1 SGHRS and CDR2 YFSETQ. The V gene end was trimmed by 3 bases and the J gene end by 5 bases; junction bases not matched to a gene: 6. CDR3 length equals 14 residues. CDR3 sequence (DNA): TGCGCCAGCAGCTGGGGACAGGGTGTAGACGAGCAGTACTTC. This sequence encodes CASSWGQGVDEQYF.

The CDR3: CASRLGGSSGNTIYF. The CDR3 DNA reads TGTGCCAGTAGGCTGGGAGGTAGCTCTGGAAACACCATATATTTT. The chain is built from TRBV19 and TRBJ1-3; D not resolved. The CDR3 sequence is 15 residues long. Trimming stripped 6 bases from V and 0 bases from J, with 12 bases between. From germline, CDR1 is LNHDA and CDR2 SQIVND (reference sequence).